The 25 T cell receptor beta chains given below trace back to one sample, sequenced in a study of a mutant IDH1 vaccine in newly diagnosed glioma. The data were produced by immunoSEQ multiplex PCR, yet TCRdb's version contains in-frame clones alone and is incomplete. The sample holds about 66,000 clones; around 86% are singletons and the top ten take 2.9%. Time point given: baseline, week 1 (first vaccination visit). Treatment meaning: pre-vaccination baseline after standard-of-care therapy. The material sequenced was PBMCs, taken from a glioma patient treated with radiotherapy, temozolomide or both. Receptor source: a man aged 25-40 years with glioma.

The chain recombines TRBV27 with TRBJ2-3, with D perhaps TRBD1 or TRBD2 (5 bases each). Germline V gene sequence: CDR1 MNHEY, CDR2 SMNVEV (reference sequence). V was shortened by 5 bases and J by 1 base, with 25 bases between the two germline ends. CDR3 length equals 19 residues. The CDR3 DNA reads TGTGCCAGCAGTACCTCGTTGGGTCGTTTAGCGACAGGCACAGATACGCAGTATTTT. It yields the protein CASSTSLGRLATGTDTQYF.

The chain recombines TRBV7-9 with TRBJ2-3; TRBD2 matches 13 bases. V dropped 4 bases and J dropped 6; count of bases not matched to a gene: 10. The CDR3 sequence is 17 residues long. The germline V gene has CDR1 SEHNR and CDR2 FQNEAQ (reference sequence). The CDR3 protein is CASSSAYGTSGADTQYF. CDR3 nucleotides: TGTGCCAGCAGCTCAGCCTATGGGACTAGCGGGGCGGATACGCAGTATTTT.

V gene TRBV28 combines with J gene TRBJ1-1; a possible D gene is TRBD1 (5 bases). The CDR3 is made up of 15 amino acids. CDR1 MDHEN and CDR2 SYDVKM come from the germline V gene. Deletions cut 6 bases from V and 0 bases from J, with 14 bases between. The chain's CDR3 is CASSPGGTMNTEAFF. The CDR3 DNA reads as TGTGCCAGCAGCCCGGGGGGGACCATGAACACTGAAGCTTTCTTT.

CDR3 loop: CASSADVNYGYTF. The CDR3 nucleotides read TGTGCCAGCAGCGCGGACGTGAACTATGGCTACACCTTC. V is TRBV5-4 and J is TRBJ1-2, with D unresolved. With 4 bases removed from V and 2 bases from J, the gap between germline ends came to 9 bases. The CDR3 contains 13 residues. The germline gives CDR1 SGHNT, CDR2 YYREEE (reference sequence).

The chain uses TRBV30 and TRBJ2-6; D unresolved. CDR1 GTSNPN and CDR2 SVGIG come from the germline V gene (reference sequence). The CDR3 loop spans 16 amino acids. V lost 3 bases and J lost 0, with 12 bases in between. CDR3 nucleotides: TGTGCCTGGAGCTGGATGGGCGGCTCTGGGGCCAACGTCCTGACTTTC. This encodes CAWSWMGGSGANVLTF.

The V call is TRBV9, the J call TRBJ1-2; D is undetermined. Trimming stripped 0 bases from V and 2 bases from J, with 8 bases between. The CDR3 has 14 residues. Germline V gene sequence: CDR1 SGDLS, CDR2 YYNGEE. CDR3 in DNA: TGTGCCAGCAGCGTAGTGAAGGGAAACTATGGCTACACCTTC. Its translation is CASSVVKGNYGYTF.

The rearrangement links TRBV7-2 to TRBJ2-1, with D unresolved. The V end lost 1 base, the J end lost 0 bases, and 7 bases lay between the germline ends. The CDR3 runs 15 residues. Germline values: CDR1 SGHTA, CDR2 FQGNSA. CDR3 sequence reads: CASSLGAGSYNEQFF. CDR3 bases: TGTGCCAGCAGCTTAGGTGCTGGCTCCTACAATGAGCAGTTCTTC.

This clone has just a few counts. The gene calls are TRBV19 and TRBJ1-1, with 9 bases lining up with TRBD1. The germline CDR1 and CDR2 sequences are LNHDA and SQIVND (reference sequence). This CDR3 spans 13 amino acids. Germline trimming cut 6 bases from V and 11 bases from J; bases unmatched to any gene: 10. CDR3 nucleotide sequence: TGTGCCAGTAGGACAGGGGGGAGCGCACGGGCTTTCTTT. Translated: CASRTGGSARAFF.

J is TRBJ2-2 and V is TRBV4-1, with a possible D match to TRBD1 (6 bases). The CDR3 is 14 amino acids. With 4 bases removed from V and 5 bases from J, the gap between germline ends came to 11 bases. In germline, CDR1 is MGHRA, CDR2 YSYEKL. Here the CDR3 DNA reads TGCGCCAGCAGCCGGACAGCGAGGACCGGGGAGCTGTTTTTT. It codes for CASSRTARTGELFF.

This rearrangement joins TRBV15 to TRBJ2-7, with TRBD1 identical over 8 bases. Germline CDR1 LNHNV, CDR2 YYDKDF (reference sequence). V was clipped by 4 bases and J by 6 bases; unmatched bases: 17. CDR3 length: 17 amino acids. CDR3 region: CATSILLLGQGAGEQYF. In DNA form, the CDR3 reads TGTGCCACCAGCATTTTGCTCCTGGGGCAGGGGGCGGGCGAGCAGTACTTC.

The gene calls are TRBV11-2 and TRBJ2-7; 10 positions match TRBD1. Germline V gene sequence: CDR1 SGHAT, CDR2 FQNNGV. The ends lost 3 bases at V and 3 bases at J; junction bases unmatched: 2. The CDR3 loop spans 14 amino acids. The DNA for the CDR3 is TGTGCCAGCAGCTTGGGACAGGGGCGCTACGAGCAGTACTTC. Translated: CASSLGQGRYEQYF.

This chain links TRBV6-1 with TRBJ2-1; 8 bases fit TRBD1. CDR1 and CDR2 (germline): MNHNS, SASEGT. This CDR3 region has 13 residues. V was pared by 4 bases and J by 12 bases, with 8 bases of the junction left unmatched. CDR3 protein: CASSVEYRGLQFF. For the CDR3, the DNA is TGTGCCAGCAGTGTAGAATACAGGGGGTTGCAGTTCTTC.

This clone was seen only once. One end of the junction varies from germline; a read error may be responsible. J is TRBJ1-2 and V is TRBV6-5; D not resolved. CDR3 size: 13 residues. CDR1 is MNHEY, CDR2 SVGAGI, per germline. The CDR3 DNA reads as TGTGCCATCAGTGAGTCTGCGGGCGGAGGCTACACCTTC. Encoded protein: CAISESAGGGYTF.

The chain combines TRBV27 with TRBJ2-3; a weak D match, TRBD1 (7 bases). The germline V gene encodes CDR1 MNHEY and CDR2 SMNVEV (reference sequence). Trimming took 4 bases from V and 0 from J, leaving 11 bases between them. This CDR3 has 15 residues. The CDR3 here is CASSWAGQSTDTQYF. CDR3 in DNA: TGTGCCAGCAGTTGGGCGGGACAGAGCACAGATACGCAGTATTTT.

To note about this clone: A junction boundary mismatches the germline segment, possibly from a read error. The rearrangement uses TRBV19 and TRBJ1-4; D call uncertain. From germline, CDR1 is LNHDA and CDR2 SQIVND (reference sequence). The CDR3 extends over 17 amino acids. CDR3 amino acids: CASSIKVSRRRNERLFF. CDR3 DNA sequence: TGTGCCAGTAGTATAAAGGTTTCGAGGCGGCGAAATGAAAGACTGTTTTTT. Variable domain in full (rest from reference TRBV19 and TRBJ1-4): DGGITQSPKYLFRKEGQNVTLSCEQNLNHDAMYWYRQDPGQGLRLIYYSQIVNDFQKGDIAEGYSVSREKKESFPLTVTSAQKNPTAFYLCASSIKVSRRRNERLFFGSGTQLSVL.

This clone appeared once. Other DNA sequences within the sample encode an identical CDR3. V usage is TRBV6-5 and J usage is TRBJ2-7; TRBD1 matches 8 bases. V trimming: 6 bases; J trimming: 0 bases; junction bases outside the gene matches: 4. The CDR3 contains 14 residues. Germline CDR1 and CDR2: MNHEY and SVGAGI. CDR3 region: CASSPGTGSYEQYF. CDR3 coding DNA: TGTGCCAGCAGCCCCGGGACAGGCTCCTACGAGCAGTACTTC.

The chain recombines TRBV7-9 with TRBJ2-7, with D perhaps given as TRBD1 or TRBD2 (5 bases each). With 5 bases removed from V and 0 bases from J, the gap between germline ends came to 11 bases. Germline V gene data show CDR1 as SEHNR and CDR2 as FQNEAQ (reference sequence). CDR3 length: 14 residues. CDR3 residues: CASSHRGNSYEQYF. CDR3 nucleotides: TGTGCCAGCAGCCACCGGGGCAACTCCTACGAGCAGTACTTC.

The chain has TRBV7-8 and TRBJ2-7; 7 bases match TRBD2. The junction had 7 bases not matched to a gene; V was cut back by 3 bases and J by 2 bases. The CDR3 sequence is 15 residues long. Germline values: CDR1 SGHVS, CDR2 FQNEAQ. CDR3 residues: CASSFRRGRTYEQYF. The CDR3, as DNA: TGTGCCAGCAGCTTTCGGCGGGGGAGGACCTACGAGCAGTACTTC.

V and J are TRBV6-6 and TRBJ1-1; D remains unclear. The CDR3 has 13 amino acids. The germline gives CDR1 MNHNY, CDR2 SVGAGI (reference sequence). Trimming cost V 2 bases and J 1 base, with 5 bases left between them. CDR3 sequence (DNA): TGTGCCAGCAGTTACAAGCGGAACACTGAAGCTTTCTTT. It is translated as CASSYKRNTEAFF.

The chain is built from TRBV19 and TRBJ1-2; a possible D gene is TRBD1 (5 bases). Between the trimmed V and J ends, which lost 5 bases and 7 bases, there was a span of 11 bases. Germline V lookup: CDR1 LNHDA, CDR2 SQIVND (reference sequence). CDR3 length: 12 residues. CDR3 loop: CASSGDWRGYTF. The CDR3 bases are TGTGCCAGTAGTGGGGACTGGCGTGGCTACACCTTC.

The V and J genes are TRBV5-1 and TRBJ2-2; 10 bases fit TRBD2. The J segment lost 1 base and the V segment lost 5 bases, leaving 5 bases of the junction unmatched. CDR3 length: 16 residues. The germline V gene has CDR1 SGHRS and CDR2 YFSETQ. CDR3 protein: CASRLTSGVNTGELFF. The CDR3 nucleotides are TGCGCCAGCAGGCTAACTAGCGGGGTGAACACCGGGGAGCTGTTTTTT.

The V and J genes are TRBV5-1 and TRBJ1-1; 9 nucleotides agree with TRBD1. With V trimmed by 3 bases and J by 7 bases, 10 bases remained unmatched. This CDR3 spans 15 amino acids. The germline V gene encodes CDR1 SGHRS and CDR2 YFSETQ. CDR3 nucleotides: TGCGCCAGCAGCTGGAAGACAGGGGGGAAGGGTGAAGCTTTCTTT. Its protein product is CASSWKTGGKGEAFF.

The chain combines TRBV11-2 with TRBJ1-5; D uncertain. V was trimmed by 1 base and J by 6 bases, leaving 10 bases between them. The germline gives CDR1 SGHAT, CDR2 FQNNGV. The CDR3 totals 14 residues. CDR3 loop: CASSLGLGGQPQHF. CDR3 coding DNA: TGTGCCAGCAGCTTAGGACTGGGAGGTCAGCCCCAGCATTTT.

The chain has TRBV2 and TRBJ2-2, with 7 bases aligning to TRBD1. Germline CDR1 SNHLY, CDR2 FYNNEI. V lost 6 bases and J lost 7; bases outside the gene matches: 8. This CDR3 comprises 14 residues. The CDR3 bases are TGTGCCAGCAGGGTTGACAGGGATATCGGGGAGCTGTTTTTT. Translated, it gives CASRVDRDIGELFF.

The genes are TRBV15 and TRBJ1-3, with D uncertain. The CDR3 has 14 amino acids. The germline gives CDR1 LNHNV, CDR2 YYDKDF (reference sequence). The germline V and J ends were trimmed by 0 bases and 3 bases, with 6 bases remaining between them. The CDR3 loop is CATSRERIGNTIYF. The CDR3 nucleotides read TGTGCCACCAGCAGAGAGCGAATTGGAAACACCATATATTTT. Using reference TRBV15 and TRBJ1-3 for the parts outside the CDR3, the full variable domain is DAMVIQNPRYQVTQFGKPVTLSCSQTLNHNVMYWYQQKSSQAPKLLFHYYDKDFNNEADTPDNFQSRRPNTSFCFLDIRSPGLGDTAMYLCATSRERIGNTIYFGEGSWLTVV.